This T cell receptor (beta chain) was documented in a study of glioma-infiltrating T cells after dendritic cell vaccination. Study-level findings and limits: Only a small number of patients had complete blood and tumor samples.

Blood PBMC samples: pre-vaccination, two weeks post third vaccination, and at tumor progression. Input was 2 to 2.5 ug genomic DNA, or all available if less. TCRdb's copy holds only in-frame clones and misses some; the assay was immunoSEQ multiplex PCR. The sample shows around 96,000 clones, roughly three quarters of them seen only once. Turning to this clone: What it recognizes is unknown.

This CDR3 spans 16 amino acids. Trimming at V came to 5 bases and at J to 5 bases, leaving 14 bases not matched to a gene. Germline V gene lookup returns CDR1 LNHDA and CDR2 SQIVND (reference sequence). The clonotype comes from a human donor with glioblastoma. Source: blood, taken before dendritic cell vaccination. The V call is TRBV19, the J call TRBJ1-2, with 7 bases fitting TRBD1. DNA of the CDR3: TGTGCCAGTAGTGAACAGGGGACAACGGGGCCATATGGCTACACCTTC. This sequence encodes CASSEQGTTGPYGYTF. Full variable domain (outside the CDR3, taken from reference TRBV19 and TRBJ1-2): DGGITQSPKYLFRKEGQNVTLSCEQNLNHDAMYWYRQDPGQGLRLIYYSQIVNDFQKGDIAEGYSVSREKKESFPLTVTSAQKNPTAFYLCASSEQGTTGPYGYTFGSGTRLTVV.